What follows are 7 T cell receptor beta chains derived from one specimen sequenced in a study of control samples from healthy donors and cancer patients. Some clones are missing from TCRdb's copy, which holds only in-frame ones; the method was immunoSEQ multiplex PCR. Of tens of thousands of clones in the sample, around 87% are singletons; the top ten hold about 12%. Sequences were obtained from PBMCs. The source is a woman aged 55-69 years with lung cancer.

The chain links TRBV7-9 to TRBJ1-4; TRBD1 aligns across 7 bases. CDR1 is SEHNR, CDR2 FQNEAQ, per germline (reference sequence). The CDR3 extends over 14 amino acids. V shed 5 bases and J 14 bases; nucleotides not matched to a gene: 14. DNA for the CDR3: TGTGCCAGCAGCCCCTCAACGGCAGGGGGGAATCTGTTTTTT. Protein product: CASSPSTAGGNLFF.

This chain links TRBV6-5 with TRBJ2-2; D gene uncertain. Between the trimmed V and J ends, which lost 2 bases and 6 bases, there was a span of 16 bases. The CDR3 runs 16 residues. Looked up from germline, CDR1 is MNHEY and CDR2 is SVGAGI. CDR3 bases: TGTGCCAGCAGTTACGTCGGCGGAGCCGGCCCCGGGGAGCTGTTTTTT. This encodes CASSYVGGAGPGELFF.

This sequence joins TRBV7-2 and TRBJ2-5; no firm D call. The CDR3 runs to 14 residues. V was trimmed by 1 base and J by 2 bases, leaving 8 bases between them. The germline V gene has CDR1 SGHTA and CDR2 FQGNSA. CDR3 region: CASSLDNPQETQYF. The CDR3 DNA reads as TGTGCCAGCAGCTTAGATAATCCACAAGAGACCCAGTACTTC.

The V call is TRBV4-1, the J call TRBJ1-2, with D uncertain. V was trimmed by 0 bases and J by 4 bases, leaving 9 bases between them. The CDR3 length is 14 residues. Germline values: CDR1 MGHRA, CDR2 YSYEKL. The CDR3 region is CASSQDGAVYGYTF. The DNA of the CDR3 is TGCGCCAGCAGCCAAGATGGCGCGGTCTATGGCTACACCTTC.

V is TRBV29-1 and J is TRBJ1-1, with a possible D match to TRBD1 (5 bases). The CDR3 has 13 residues. In germline, CDR1 is SQVTM, CDR2 ANQGSEA. Trimming took 3 bases from V and 0 from J, leaving 8 bases between them. Written as DNA, the CDR3 is TGCAGCGTTGAGGGGGGGGTGAACACTGAAGCTTTCTTT. Translating it yields CSVEGGVNTEAFF.

The rearrangement uses TRBV6-1 and TRBJ1-2; D gene unclear. The CDR3 runs to 16 residues. The V gene lost 2 bases and the J gene lost 4 bases, with 17 bases spanning the gap. Germline V gene data show CDR1 as MNHNS and CDR2 as SASEGT. Written as DNA, the CDR3 is TGTGCCAGCAGTGAACTCCTGGGTATGAGCACCTATGGCTACACCTTC. Translation: CASSELLGMSTYGYTF.

V and J are TRBV5-1 and TRBJ2-1, with TRBD2 matching over 11 bases. Looked up from germline, CDR1 is SGHRS and CDR2 is YFSETQ. There are 15 residues in the CDR3. The V segment lost 0 bases and the J segment 16 bases; nucleotides outside the gene matches: 12. The CDR3 DNA is TGCGCCAGCAGCTTGGCTGCTAGCGGGGGGTCCTTGGAATTCTTC. Translated: CASSLAASGGSLEFF.